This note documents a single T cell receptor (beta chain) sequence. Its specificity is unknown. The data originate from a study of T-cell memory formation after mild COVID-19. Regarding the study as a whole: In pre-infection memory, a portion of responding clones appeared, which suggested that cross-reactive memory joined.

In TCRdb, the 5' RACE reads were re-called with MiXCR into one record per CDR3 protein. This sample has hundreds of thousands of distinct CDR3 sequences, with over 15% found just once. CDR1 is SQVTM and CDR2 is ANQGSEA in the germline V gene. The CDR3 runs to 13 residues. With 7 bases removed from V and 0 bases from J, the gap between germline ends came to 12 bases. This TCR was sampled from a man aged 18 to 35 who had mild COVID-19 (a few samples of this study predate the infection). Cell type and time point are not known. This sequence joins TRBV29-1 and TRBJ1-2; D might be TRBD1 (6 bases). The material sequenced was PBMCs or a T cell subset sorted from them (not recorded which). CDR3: CSAVTGANYGYTF. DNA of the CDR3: TGCAGCGCCGTGACAGGCGCTAACTATGGCTACACCTTC.